This TCR beta chain was documented in a study of cytomegalovirus exposure and HLA in healthy donors. Study conclusions and caveats: Later on, an analysis tied approximately 15,000 TCR beta sequences to HLA alleles at 0.05 false discovery rate.

The PCR made use of 60 Vbeta and 13 Jbeta primers. The assay was immunoSEQ multiplex PCR, and TCRdb's table has in-frame clones only and misses some. The sample data list around 200,000 clones. As to this clone: Its target is unknown.

This TCR was sampled from a woman younger than 45 in good health and CMV-seropositive. The sample comprised PBMCs.

The CDR3 DNA is TGTGCCACCGAGACACCTACGAACTCCTACGAGCAGTACTTC. As protein: CATETPTNSYEQYF. The gene calls are TRBV10-3 and TRBJ2-7; D is uncertain. The germline V gene has CDR1 ENHRY and CDR2 SYGVKD. CDR3 length: 14 amino acids. The germline V and J ends were trimmed by 10 bases and 0 bases, with 16 bases remaining between them.